The T cell receptor beta chain under discussion was sequenced for a study of CD8+ T cells in alopecia areata. This clone was detected only a few times. CDR1 and CDR2 from the germline V gene are MNHEY and SMNVEV (reference sequence). V gave up 5 bases and J gave up 13 bases, with 12 bases separating them. This CDR3 spans 12 amino acids. RNA, once extracted, was reverse transcribed into cDNA for use as the sequencing template. The method was immunoSEQ multiplex PCR; TCRdb's version includes in-frame clones alone and lacks a portion of them. The profile covers 250,000 to 350,000 clones, with 50% to 75% appearing a single time and about 0.93% taken by the ten largest. Specified treatment: oral pan-JAK inhibitor, 5-10 mg twice daily.

Specimen: CD4+ T cells sorted from blood, collected at week 52, from a patient treated with tofacitinib. V and J are TRBV27 and TRBJ1-6, with D tentatively TRBD1 (5 bases). The source of this sequence is a human donor with alopecia areata. The CDR3 DNA is TGTGCCAGCAGTCCGAACGGGGGGCCCCTCCACTTT. This sequence encodes CASSPNGGPLHF.